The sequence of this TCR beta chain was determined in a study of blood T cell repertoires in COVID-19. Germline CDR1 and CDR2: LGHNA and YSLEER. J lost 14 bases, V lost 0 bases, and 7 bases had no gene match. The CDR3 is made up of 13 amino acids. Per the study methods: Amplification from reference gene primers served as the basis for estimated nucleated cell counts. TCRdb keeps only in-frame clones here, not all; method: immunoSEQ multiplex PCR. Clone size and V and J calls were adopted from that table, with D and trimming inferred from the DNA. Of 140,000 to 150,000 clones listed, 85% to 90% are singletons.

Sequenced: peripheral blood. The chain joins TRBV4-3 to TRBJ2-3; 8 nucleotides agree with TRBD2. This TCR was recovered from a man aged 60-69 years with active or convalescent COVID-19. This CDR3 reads CASSQDFGGAGYF. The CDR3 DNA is TGCGCCAGCAGCCAAGACTTCGGGGGGGCAGGGTATTTT.